Following are 23 T cell receptor beta chains from one sample sequenced in a study of shared clonotypes between healthy human individuals. Generated by immunoSEQ multiplex PCR, the TCRdb table keeps only in-frame clones and is missing some. Counted here are about 510,000 clones, 75% to 85% occurring once; the ten biggest clones make up under 15%. The specimen was PBMCs. The source of these receptors is a woman between 40 and 55 years old in good health. Some clones in this sample may be carry-over from other donors' samples.

This chain connects TRBV6-1 to TRBJ2-3; 10 positions match TRBD2. The germline CDR1 and CDR2 sequences are MNHNS and SASEGT. The length of the CDR3 is 17 residues. J gave up 5 bases and V 4 bases, and 12 bases lay outside the gene matches. The CDR3 protein is CASSGGLAVGAQDTQYF. The CDR3 DNA follows: TGTGCCAGCAGTGGCGGACTAGCGGTTGGAGCGCAAGATACGCAGTATTTT.

The chain has TRBV29-1 and TRBJ2-7, with D perhaps matching TRBD1 (5 bases). The CDR3 covers 13 residues. CDR1 and CDR2 (germline): SQVTM, ANQGSEA. Between the trimmed V and J ends, which lost 4 bases and 5 bases, there was a span of 15 bases. CDR3 in DNA: TGCAGCGTTGCGGTCAGGGAAACAGACGAGCAGTACTTC. It specifies CSVAVRETDEQYF.

This clone was seen many times. The gene calls are TRBV7-2 and TRBJ2-4; the match to TRBD2 covers 12 bases. Germline CDR1 and CDR2: SGHTA and FQGNSA. The V gene end was trimmed by 5 bases and the J gene end by 6 bases; junction bases not matched to a gene: 5. The CDR3 length is 15 residues. CDR3 bases: TGTGCCAGCAGCCGACTAGCGGGAGAAACAAACATTCAGTACTTC. It specifies CASSRLAGETNIQYF. The full variable domain, with the rest looked up from reference TRBV7-2 and TRBJ2-4, is GAGVSQSPSNKVTEKGKDVELRCDPISGHTALYWYRQSLGQGLEFLIYFQGNSAPDKSGLPSDRFSAERTGGSVSTLTIQRTQQEDSAVYLCASSRLAGETNIQYFGAGTRLSVL.

V and J are TRBV2 and TRBJ2-7; 9 nucleotides agree with TRBD1. The V segment lost 8 bases and the J segment 3 bases; nucleotides outside the gene matches: 8. The CDR3 loop spans 14 amino acids. Germline lookup yields CDR1 SNHLY and CDR2 FYNNEI. CDR3 residues: CASLRDRANYEQYF. CDR3 in DNA: TGTGCCAGCCTAAGGGACAGGGCCAACTACGAGCAGTACTTC.

V is TRBV28 and J is TRBJ1-1; D remains unclear. Trimming left V 2 bases short and J 0 bases short, with 4 bases between. Germline V gene sequence: CDR1 MDHEN, CDR2 SYDVKM. This CDR3 spans 13 amino acids. CDR3 protein: CASSLGLNTEAFF. CDR3 DNA: TGTGCCAGCAGTTTAGGTCTGAACACTGAAGCTTTCTTT. The full variable domain, with the rest looked up from reference TRBV28 and TRBJ1-1, is DVKVTQSSRYLVKRTGEKVFLECVQDMDHENMFWYRQDPGLGLRLIYFSYDVKMKEKGDIPEGYSVSREKKERFSLILESASTNQTSMYLCASSLGLNTEAFFGQGTRLTVV.

V and J are TRBV7-6 and TRBJ2-5; a weak D match, TRBD1 (5 bases). The V and J ends lost 1 base and 2 bases respectively, with 11 bases between them. This CDR3 is built from 15 residues. Germline CDR1 and CDR2: SGHVS and FNYEAQ. The CDR3 region is CASSLVVREQETQYF. The CDR3 DNA reads TGTGCCAGCAGCTTAGTCGTCAGGGAACAAGAGACCCAGTACTTC. The full variable domain, in which reference TRBV7-6 and TRBJ2-5 provide the parts outside the CDR3, is GAGVSQSPRYKVTKRGQDVALRCDPISGHVSLYWYRQALGQGPEFLTYFNYEAQQDKSGLPNDRFSAERPEGSISTLTIQRTEQRDSAMYRCASSLVVREQETQYFGPGTRLLVL.

This chain links TRBV19 with TRBJ2-7, with TRBD1 identical over 9 bases. The CDR3 is made up of 14 amino acids. Germline values: CDR1 LNHDA, CDR2 SQIVND (reference sequence). The V gene end was trimmed by 6 bases and the J gene end by 6 bases; junction bases not matched to a gene: 9. DNA for the CDR3: TGTGCCAGTAGCCTGCCGGGACAGGGCGCCGAGCAGTACTTC. As protein: CASSLPGQGAEQYF.

This clone was counted once. The chain recombines TRBV7-9 with TRBJ2-2, with a weak D call TRBD1 (5 bases). In germline, CDR1 is SEHNR, CDR2 FQNEAQ (reference sequence). The CDR3 loop spans 12 amino acids. V lost 9 bases and J lost 4, with 9 bases in between. The CDR3 nucleotides are TGTGCCAGTCAGGGCATCACCGGGGAGCTGTTTTTT. Its translation is CASQGITGELFF.

The V call is TRBV27, the J call TRBJ1-6; D unresolved. Deletions cut 5 bases from V and 0 bases from J, with 17 bases between. CDR3 length: 18 residues. In germline, CDR1 is MNHEY, CDR2 SMNVEV (reference sequence). CDR3 DNA: TGTGCCAGCAGTCTACGAGGCACGGGCAGCTCCTATAATTCACCCCTCCACTTT. Translation gives CASSLRGTGSSYNSPLHF.

CDR3 bases: TGCGCCAGCAGCAATCGGGATTACTCCTACGAGCAGTACTTC. Translated: CASSNRDYSYEQYF. This chain joins TRBV5-1 and TRBJ2-5, with D maybe TRBD2 (5 bases). The J call is doubtful: the DNA matches TRBJ2-7 better. CDR3 length: 14 residues. The germline gives CDR1 SGHRS, CDR2 YFSETQ.

The chain carries TRBV7-2 and TRBJ1-2; 10 positions match TRBD1. The V segment lost 4 bases and the J segment 8 bases; nucleotides outside the gene matches: 13. Germline loops: CDR1 SGHTA, CDR2 FQGNSA. CDR3 size: 16 residues. The CDR3 region is CASSSRQGALGKGYTF. For the CDR3, the DNA is TGTGCCAGCAGCTCTAGACAGGGGGCCCTAGGTAAGGGCTACACCTTC.

V gene TRBV5-4 combines with J gene TRBJ2-1; possible D gene TRBD1, 8 bases. The CDR3 covers 16 residues. In germline, CDR1 is SGHNT, CDR2 YYREEE (reference sequence). The V end lost 4 bases, the J end lost 9 bases, and 23 bases lay between the germline ends. CDR3 DNA: TGTGCCAGCAGCCAACCGCCTCATACAGGGGGGGGTGAGCAGTTCTTC. Protein sequence: CASSQPPHTGGGEQFF. The full variable domain, in which reference TRBV5-4 and TRBJ2-1 provide the parts outside the CDR3, is ETGVTQSPTHLIKTRGQQVTLRCSSQSGHNTVSWYQQALGQGPQFIFQYYREEENGRGNFPPRFSGLQFPNYSSELNVNALELDDSALYLCASSQPPHTGGGEQFFGPGTRLTVL.

This clone occurred a few times. The chain couples TRBV15 to TRBJ1-2; D gene uncertain. The length of the CDR3 is 11 residues. Germline V gene lookup returns CDR1 LNHNV and CDR2 YYDKDF (reference sequence). Trimming took 6 bases from V and 5 from J, leaving 7 bases between them. For the CDR3, the DNA is TGTGCCACCAGAGAAGGGTATGGCTACACCTTC. Its translation is CATREGYGYTF. The variable domain in full, completed from reference TRBV15 and TRBJ1-2, reads DAMVIQNPRYQVTQFGKPVTLSCSQTLNHNVMYWYQQKSSQAPKLLFHYYDKDFNNEADTPDNFQSRRPNTSFCFLDIRSPGLGDTAMYLCATREGYGYTFGSGTRLTVV.

The chain employs TRBV28 and TRBJ1-2, with D unresolved. CDR1 is MDHEN and CDR2 is SYDVKM in the germline V gene. CDR3 size: 11 residues. The DNA for the CDR3 is TGTGGGGCGGGTTTGGGGTCCGGCTACACCTTC. This sequence encodes CGAGLGSGYTF.

V usage is TRBV9 and J usage is TRBJ2-1; the match to TRBD2 covers 9 bases. The CDR3 has 14 amino acids. The V gene end was trimmed by 3 bases and the J gene end by 8 bases; junction bases not matched to a gene: 6. Germline V CDR1 and CDR2: SGDLS, YYNGEE. The CDR3 sequence: CASSATSGSDEQFF. CDR3 in DNA: TGTGCCAGCAGCGCCACTAGCGGGTCAGATGAGCAGTTCTTC.

The chain employs TRBV4-1 and TRBJ2-3; unclear D gene. Germline assignment: CDR1 MGHRA and CDR2 YSYEKL. Between the trimmed V and J ends, which lost 1 base and 2 bases, there was a span of 10 bases. The CDR3 loop spans 15 amino acids. CDR3 in amino acids: CASSQGRPSTDTQYF. The CDR3 nucleotides read TGCGCCAGCAGCCAAGGGCGACCGTCCACAGATACGCAGTATTTT.

The rearrangement uses TRBV7-9 and TRBJ2-2, with TRBD2 identical over 8 bases. CDR3 length: 16 amino acids. Germline V lookup: CDR1 SEHNR, CDR2 FQNEAQ (reference sequence). V shed 5 bases and J 1 base; nucleotides not matched to a gene: 6. This chain's CDR3 is CASSHRLAMNTGELFF. CDR3 DNA sequence: TGTGCCAGCAGCCATAGACTAGCGATGAACACCGGGGAGCTGTTTTTT. The full variable domain, with the rest looked up from reference TRBV7-9 and TRBJ2-2, is DTGVSQNPRHKITKRGQNVTFRCDPISEHNRLYWYRQTLGQGPEFLTYFQNEAQLEKSRLLSDRFSAERPKGSFSTLEIQRTEQGDSAMYLCASSHRLAMNTGELFFGEGSRLTVL.

This sequence joins TRBV4-3 and TRBJ2-3, with D perhaps TRBD1 (5 bases). With 3 bases removed from V and 2 bases from J, the gap between germline ends came to 12 bases. The CDR3 has 15 residues. Germline V gene lookup returns CDR1 LGHNA and CDR2 YSLEER. CDR3 amino acids: CASSHLTGNTDTQYF. The DNA of the CDR3 is TGCGCCAGCAGCCATCTCACAGGAAACACAGATACGCAGTATTTT.

This chain joins TRBV5-1 and TRBJ1-4; a possible D gene is TRBD1 (5 bases). Trimming pared 4 bases from V and 0 bases from J, leaving 10 bases between. Per germline, CDR1 SGHRS and CDR2 YFSETQ. The length of the CDR3 is 15 residues. Written as DNA, the CDR3 is TGCGCCAGCAGCCGGGGAGGGGCAACTAATGAAAAACTGTTTTTT. The encoded protein is CASSRGGATNEKLFF.

This clone has a handful of counts. This chain joins TRBV19 and TRBJ1-5, with a possible D match to TRBD1 (6 bases). CDR3 length equals 17 residues. CDR1 and CDR2 (germline): LNHDA, SQIVND (reference sequence). V lost 0 bases and J 0 bases, leaving 12 bases between the germline ends. The CDR3, as DNA: TGTGCCAGTAGTATAGATACGACAGGCGATAGCAATCAGCCCCAGCATTTT. It specifies CASSIDTTGDSNQPQHF.

The chain carries TRBV10-2 and TRBJ1-5, with D tentatively TRBD1 (6 bases). CDR1 WSHSY and CDR2 SAAADI come from the germline V gene. The CDR3 runs to 17 residues. The V gene lost 0 bases and the J gene lost 0 bases, with 12 bases spanning the gap. The CDR3 sequence: CASSESWGHHSNQPQHF. The CDR3 nucleotides read TGCGCCAGCAGTGAGTCTTGGGGACACCATAGCAATCAGCCCCAGCATTTT.

V is TRBV15 and J is TRBJ1-1; D uncertain. The V end was cut by 1 base, the J end by 7 bases, with 13 bases between. Germline-derived CDR1 and CDR2 are LNHNV and YYDKDF (reference sequence). The length of the CDR3 is 14 residues. As DNA, the CDR3 is TGTGCCACCAGCAGAGGAGACGGTAGCCTTGAAGCTTTCTTT. Its protein product is CATSRGDGSLEAFF.

This clone was seen only once. The chain has TRBV28 and TRBJ2-1; 10 nucleotides match TRBD2. Germline CDR1 reads MDHEN; CDR2 reads SYDVKM. The CDR3 totals 15 residues. The V segment lost 3 bases and the J segment 8 bases; nucleotides outside the gene matches: 7. In DNA, the CDR3 is TGTGCCAGCAGTTTCATAGCGGGAGGTTGGCATGAGCAGTTCTTC. Translation gives CASSFIAGGWHEQFF.